This TCR beta chain was captured by sequencing in a study of cytomegalovirus exposure and HLA in healthy donors. The PCR contained 60 Vbeta and 13 Jbeta primers. Clones were sequenced by immunoSEQ multiplex PCR, and TCRdb holds only the in-frame ones, with some missing. The sample has 50,000 or so clones, 70% to 75% seen once. Per the germline V gene, CDR1 is LGHNA and CDR2 is YNFKEQ. Unmatched junction bases numbered 10, after V lost 4 bases and J lost 5 bases. CDR3 length: 16 amino acids. This clone occurred once. This TCR was recovered from a man in his forties in good health and CMV-seropositive. Sequenced input: PBMCs. This chain joins TRBV4-2 and TRBJ1-2; 10 nucleotides match TRBD1. The CDR3 nucleotides are TGTGCCAGCAGCCTACGACCGGGACAGGGGAATTATGGCTACACCTTC. It is translated as CASSLRPGQGNYGYTF.